Detailed here is one T cell receptor beta chain. Its antigen remains unknown. MiXCR, run by TCRdb on the 5' RACE reads, gives a single entry per CDR3 protein. The sample has roughly 55,000 distinct CDR3 sequences, 11% seen once. The record originates from a study of early T cells in non-severe SARS-CoV-2 infection. Regarding the study as a whole: Comparison of clonotypes with VDJdb favored anti-spike CD8 responses while missing private and CD4 specificities.

V lost 0 bases, J lost 6 bases, and 13 bases stayed unmatched. Germline V gives CDR1 SGHNT, CDR2 YYREEE (reference sequence). The CDR3 has 17 residues. Sequencing was done on a sample of whole blood. The chain joins TRBV5-4 to TRBJ1-1, with 8 bases identical to TRBD1. The clonotype comes from an adult who was a healthcare worker with PCR-confirmed SARS-CoV-2 infection or an uninfected control (not recorded which). DNA of the CDR3: TGTGCCAGCAGCTTGGGGGGAACTGACAGGGGAGCCCCTGAAGCTTTCTTT. This translates into CASSLGGTDRGAPEAFF.